A single T cell receptor beta chain is shown here with its context. Its antigen is not known. Sequenced by immunoSEQ multiplex PCR; TCRdb stores in-frame clones only, minus some. The data hold some 60,000 clones, with around 84% observed a single time. The sample originates from a study of vaccination effects on CD4 cells after COVID-19. Study background: Researchers obtained post-vaccine samples at a median of 72 days past the second dose.

Culture lasted about 11 days before CD4+ T cell isolation. BNT162b2 vaccine or mRNA-1273 vaccine was given to participants in two doses. Study findings and constraints: Vaccine- and infection-induced clones showed marked clonal contraction late following vaccination.

The source was CD4+ T cells from PBMCs cultured without peptide, collected after COVID-19 vaccination. The receptor was isolated from a human donor who received a COVID-19 vaccine.

In DNA form, the CDR3 reads TGTGCCAGCAGCTCCTGGGGAGGGGATCAGCCCCAGCATTTT. Residues: CASSSWGGDQPQHF. The chain links TRBV3-1 (or the pseudogene TRBV3-2) to TRBJ1-5; tentatively, D is TRBD1 (5 bases). The germline V and J ends were trimmed by 5 bases and 5 bases, with 13 bases remaining between them. This CDR3 spans 14 amino acids. Germline lookup yields CDR1 LGHDT and CDR2 YNNKEL (reference sequence).